The T cell receptor (beta chain) described here comes from a study of metastatic and nonmetastatic thyroid tumors. Across the whole study: Repertoire data that came from the blood and tumor or nodule tissue of malignant and benign thyroid patients were compared.

Ahead of thyroid surgery, no patient had received treatment of any kind. The study, taken as a whole, reports: Compared with benign nodules, malignant thyroid tumors were reported to have significantly higher TCR beta diversity in both blood and tumor.

As processed by the authors: To classify distant metastasis in papillary thyroid cancer, a model was built from CDR3 differences across clinicopathological groups. TCRdb used MiXCR to call clones anew from the PCR reads. V and J calls and clone size were set by TCRdb, not the authors. The sample contains 40,000 to 55,000 clones, roughly 15% of which appear only once. About this clone itself: As yet, its antigen is unknown. A much larger clone sits a single nucleotide away, making a read error possible.

The CDR3 runs 16 residues. Germline assignment: CDR1 SQVTM and CDR2 ANQGSEA. The V segment lost 3 bases and the J segment 5 bases; nucleotides outside the gene matches: 10. The sequenced sample was blood. This receptor was obtained from a female donor with papillary thyroid cancer or a benign thyroid nodule (not recorded which). Some clones in this sample may be carry-over from other donors' samples. V usage is TRBV29-1 and J usage is TRBJ2-1, with 10 bases fitting TRBD2. Here the CDR3 reads CSVDRSLAGVNNEQFF. CDR3 DNA: TGCAGCGTTGATAGGTCGCTAGCGGGAGTCAACAATGAGCAGTTCTTC.